The clone carrying this T cell receptor (beta chain) was detected ten times or more. CDR3 length equals 16 residues. V shed 5 bases, J shed 7 bases, and the junction held 10 bases outside the gene matches. Germline V gives CDR1 SGHTA, CDR2 FQGNSA. TCRdb re-derived calls from the 5' RACE reads in MiXCR, one entry per CDR3 protein. The repertoire has more than 25,000 distinct CDR3 sequences, 20% to 25% of them found once; the top ten carry less than 35%. The data originate from a study of neurological immune-mediated disorders. The gene calls are TRBV7-2 and TRBJ2-1, with 11 bases fitting TRBD1. The clonotype comes from a man aged 50 to 60 with HTLV-1-associated myelopathy (HAM/TSP). Sequencing was carried out using CD4+ T cells from blood. The CDR3 DNA reads as TGTGCCAGCAGCCCGTCCGGGACAGGGGGTCCTAATGAGCAGTTCTTC. It codes for CASSPSGTGGPNEQFF.